This TCR beta chain was obtained from a study of OX40 agonist ivuxolimab in advanced cancers. Concerning this clone: The target antigen is unknown.

Study outcomes and limitations: Expanded peripheral T-cell antigen specificity went undetermined.

The CDR3 is 13 amino acids. Germline lookup yields CDR1 SNHLY and CDR2 FYNNEI. V was pared by 7 bases and J by 4 bases, with 5 bases of the junction left unmatched. Autoimmune disease history or systemic immunosuppression led to patients being barred. Samples were taken at baseline and on day 1 of cycles 4 and 7. Using immunoSEQ multiplex PCR, the repertoire was profiled, and TCRdb retains in-frame clones only, with some absent. The sample yields roughly 61,000 clones, approximately 81% seen once. The J gene is TRBJ1-1, the V gene TRBV2; TRBD1 matches 8 bases. This specimen was CD4+ or CD8+ T cells sorted from blood, taken in a trial of the OX40 agonist ivuxolimab. The source of this sequence is an adult with an advanced solid tumor such as melanoma, head and neck, liver or kidney cancer. The CDR3, as DNA: TGTGCCAGCAACAGGGGGATGGGCACTGAAGCTTTCTTT. Amino acids: CASNRGMGTEAFF.